This T cell receptor beta chain was observed in a study of cytomegalovirus exposure and HLA in healthy donors. Vbeta (60) and Jbeta (13) primers were used in the PCR. Authors' data handling: An analysis performed later counted around 80 million unique TCR beta chains (around 10 million of them shared). Assay used: immunoSEQ multiplex PCR; TCRdb lists only in-frame clones, some missing. The V and J calls and clone size are taken from that table; D and trimming were inferred from the DNA. The sample lists 120,000 to 150,000 clones; over 60% were seen once. Study observations and caveats: Another analysis was done later, and it associated more than 15,000 TCR beta sequences with HLA alleles at 0.05 false discovery rate.

The CDR3 contains 14 residues. Germline V CDR1 and CDR2: SGHRS, YFSETQ. Trimming shortened V by 5 bases and J by 0 bases, and 12 bases separated the two germline ends. This clone came up a few times. Its antigen is currently unknown. The sample taken for sequencing was PBMCs. This clonotype originated in a woman aged 25 to 39 in good health and CMV-seropositive. The rearrangement joins TRBV5-1 to TRBJ2-7, with D possibly TRBD2 on 6 matching bases. The CDR3 DNA is TGCGCCAGCAGAACGGCGGGACTCTCCTACGAGCAGTACTTC. Its protein product is CASRTAGLSYEQYF.